This is a list of T cell receptor beta chains from one sample in a study of post-analysis software for immune sequencing data. TCRdb called the PCR reads again in MiXCR, with one record for every CDR3 protein. The sample contains 820,000 or so distinct CDR3 sequences, about 50% of which appear only once. Sequencing used blood. The receptors derive from a girl between 5 and 17 years old with multiple sclerosis. Both conserved end residues are part of each CDR3. Each record gives: clone size, V gene, J gene, D gene, CDR3 DNA, CDR3 protein. D genes are given only for firm matches. Expanded clones are given a class, and other clones once, few, many or no size at all.

abundance: .
v_gene: TRBV14
j_gene: TRBJ2-6
d_gene: .
CDR3nt: TGTGCCAGCAGCACTAGACGGTCTGGGGCCAACGTCCTGACTTTC
CDR3aa: CASSTRRSGANVLTF

abundance: few
v_gene: TRBV12-3/TRBV12-4
j_gene: TRBJ2-3
d_gene: TRBD2
CDR3nt: TGTGCCAGCAGTTCCTGGACTAGCGGGGTCCTTAGCACAGATACGCAGTATTTT
CDR3aa: CASSSWTSGVLSTDTQYF

abundance: .
v_gene: TRBV10-3
j_gene: TRBJ2-3
d_gene: TRBD2
CDR3nt: TGTGCCAGCCAAGGCGGGAGGGCGGTAGATACGCAGTATTTT
CDR3aa: CASQGGRAVDTQYF

abundance: .
v_gene: TRBV15
j_gene: TRBJ1-2
d_gene: .
CDR3nt: TGTGCCACCAGCAGAGATTTGAGCACGATGTATGGCTACACCTTC
CDR3aa: CATSRDLSTMYGYTF

abundance: few
v_gene: TRBV6-6
j_gene: TRBJ1-2
d_gene: .
CDR3nt: TGTGCCAGCAGTTACGGACAGTCTGTGGGCTACACCTTC
CDR3aa: CASSYGQSVGYTF

abundance: .
v_gene: TRBV4-1
j_gene: TRBJ2-7
d_gene: TRBD1
CDR3nt: TGCGCCAGCAGCCATTGGCCCAACAGGGGCCACGAGCAGTACTTC
CDR3aa: CASSHWPNRGHEQYF

abundance: .
v_gene: TRBV11-2
j_gene: TRBJ1-2
d_gene: .
CDR3nt: TGTGCCAGCAGCTCCCCCCGTAGGGGCTACACCTTC
CDR3aa: CASSSPRRGYTF

abundance: .
v_gene: TRBV9
j_gene: TRBJ2-6
d_gene: .
CDR3nt: TGTGCCAGCAGCGTAGAGGAGGTTCTAAGCTCTGGGGCCAACGTCCGGACTTTC
CDR3aa: CASSVEEVLSSGANVRTF

abundance: .
v_gene: TRBV29-1
j_gene: TRBJ1-4
d_gene: .
CDR3nt: TGCAGCGTTGAAAGAGGGGGTTATGGAGCGAAACTGTTTTTT
CDR3aa: CSVERGGYGAKLFF

abundance: .
v_gene: TRBV25-1
j_gene: TRBJ1-5
d_gene: TRBD1
CDR3nt: TGTGCCAGCAGAGGGACAGGGGCCAACTATAGCAATCAGCCCCAGCATTTT
CDR3aa: CASRGTGANYSNQPQHF

abundance: .
v_gene: TRBV29-1
j_gene: TRBJ2-7
d_gene: TRBD2
CDR3nt: TGCAGCGTTGGACGCCGCGGGACTAGCTACGAGCAGTACTTC
CDR3aa: CSVGRRGTSYEQYF

abundance: .
v_gene: TRBV5-6
j_gene: TRBJ2-3
d_gene: TRBD1
CDR3nt: TGTGCCAGCAGCTTAAGCCGTGGCGGGAACAGGGGGTATGATACGCAGTATTTT
CDR3aa: CASSLSRGGNRGYDTQYF

abundance: .
v_gene: TRBV12-3/TRBV12-4
j_gene: TRBJ2-3
d_gene: .
CDR3nt: TGTGCCAGCAGCCCAAGTCCTTGGGATACGCAGTATTTT
CDR3aa: CASSPSPWDTQYF

abundance: .
v_gene: TRBV12-5
j_gene: TRBJ2-3
d_gene: .
CDR3nt: TGTGCTAGTGGTTTGGGGGCTAGCATCGCAGATACGCAGTATTTT
CDR3aa: CASGLGASIADTQYF

abundance: .
v_gene: TRBV20-1
j_gene: TRBJ2-1
d_gene: .
CDR3nt: TGCAGTGCTAGAGTCCGGGGTAGCTCCTACAATGAGCAGTTCTTC
CDR3aa: CSARVRGSSYNEQFF